The T cell receptor (beta chain) under discussion was sequenced for a study of shared clonotypes between healthy human individuals. The data were produced by immunoSEQ multiplex PCR, yet TCRdb's version contains in-frame clones alone and is incomplete. The profile shows some 2.4 million clones, 93% of them singletons. A remark on this clone: Antigen: not known.

Regarding the study as a whole: Generation of non-shared clonotypes was less probable than generation of clonotypes shared by all four donors.

CDR3 length: 15 residues. Per germline, CDR1 MNHEY and CDR2 SVGAGI. Losses at the gene ends were 6 bases for V and 3 bases for J; bases not matched to a gene: 8. The V and J genes are TRBV6-5 and TRBJ2-1, with 7 nucleotides matching TRBD2. The clonotype was recovered from a man aged 18 to 29 in good health. Some clones in this sample may be carry-over from other donors' samples. Material: naive CD4+ T cells from PBMCs. As for subset: CD45RA+ positively selected. The CDR3 region has the DNA TGTGCCAGCAGGCTAGCGGCTGGGAACTACAATGAGCAGTTCTTC. It codes for CASRLAAGNYNEQFF.